The clone carrying this TCR beta chain was observed a few times. These data originate in a study of human T cells and chemical hapten exposure. Time point of the sample: patch test 1, 2 weeks after DPC sensitization. Treatment meaning: therapeutic diphenylcyclopropenone sensitization with weekly scalp DPC. TCRdb redid the calling of the RACE reads with MiXCR, one entry per CDR3 protein. This sample has approximately 110,000 distinct CDR3 sequences, with roughly 11% found just once. The starting material was whole blood, obtained in connection with sensitization to the hapten diphenylcyclopropenone (DPC). This sequence was found in a woman between 35 and 50 years old with alopecia areata. Some clones in this sample may be carry-over from other donors' samples.

The CDR3 DNA reads TGCAGTGCTAGACCGTCGGTAAACTACGAGCAGTACTTC. This encodes CSARPSVNYEQYF. The rearrangement uses TRBV20-1 and TRBJ2-7; D is unresolved. Trimming pared 2 bases from V and 3 bases from J, leaving 11 bases between. The germline CDR1 and CDR2 sequences are DFQATT and SNEGSKA (reference sequence). The length of the CDR3 is 13 residues.